This T cell receptor beta chain comes out of a study of cytotoxic CD8 clonotypes in ibrutinib-treated CLL. The method was immunoSEQ multiplex PCR; TCRdb's version includes in-frame clones alone and lacks a portion of them. The sample yields 140,000 to 150,000 clones, more than 75% seen once. The germline V gene has CDR1 SGDLS and CDR2 YYNGEE. There are 15 residues in the CDR3. After removal of 3 bases from V and 4 bases from J, the junction contained 5 bases not matched to a gene. The sequence was obtained from a human donor with chronic lymphocytic leukemia. The source material was PBMCs, sampled after 24 months of ibrutinib treatment. The chain uses TRBV9 and TRBJ2-1, with 9 positions matching TRBD2. The CDR3 is CASSASGAPYNEQFF. CDR3 bases: TGTGCCAGCAGCGCTAGCGGGGCCCCTTACAATGAGCAGTTCTTC.